These 2 T cell receptor beta chains came from one sample sequenced in a study of blood T cell repertoires in COVID-19. The assay was immunoSEQ multiplex PCR, and TCRdb's table has in-frame clones only and misses some. The sample lists roughly 350,000 clones, 85% seen once, with 3% to 4.5% in the top ten. Sequenced material: peripheral blood. Receptors were obtained from a woman younger than 30 with acute or convalescent COVID-19.

This rearrangement joins TRBV28 to TRBJ1-1; the D gene is possibly TRBD1 (6 bases). This CDR3 has 16 amino acids. V shed 7 bases and J shed 0 bases, with 18 bases lying between them. In germline, CDR1 is MDHEN, CDR2 SYDVKM. The CDR3: CASKGPGGLMNTEAFF. CDR3 coding DNA: TGTGCCAGCAAGGGGCCCGGGGGGCTAATGAACACTGAAGCTTTCTTT.

V gene TRBV6-4 combines with J gene TRBJ2-1; 10 bases align to TRBD2. V lost 6 bases and J lost 9; bases outside the gene matches: 14. This CDR3 is 16 amino acids long. Germline-derived CDR1 and CDR2 are MRHNA and SNTAGT. The CDR3 region is CASRPVAGGPIREQFF. The CDR3 DNA reads TGTGCCAGCAGGCCTGTAGCGGGGGGCCCAATACGTGAGCAGTTCTTC.